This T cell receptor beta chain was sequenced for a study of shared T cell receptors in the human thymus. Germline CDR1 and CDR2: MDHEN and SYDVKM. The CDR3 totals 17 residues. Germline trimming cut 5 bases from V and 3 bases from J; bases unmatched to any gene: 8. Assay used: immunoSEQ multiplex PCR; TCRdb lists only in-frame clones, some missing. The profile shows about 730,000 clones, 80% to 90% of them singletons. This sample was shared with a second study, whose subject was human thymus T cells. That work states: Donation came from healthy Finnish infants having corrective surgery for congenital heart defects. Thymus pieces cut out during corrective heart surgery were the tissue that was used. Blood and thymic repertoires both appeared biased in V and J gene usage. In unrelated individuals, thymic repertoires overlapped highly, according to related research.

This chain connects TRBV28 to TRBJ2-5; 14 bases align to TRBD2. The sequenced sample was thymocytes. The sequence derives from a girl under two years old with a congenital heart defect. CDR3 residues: CASSTRTSGGPKETQYF. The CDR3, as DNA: TGTGCCAGCAGTACGAGGACTAGCGGGGGGCCGAAAGAGACCCAGTACTTC.